The rows below give T cell receptor beta chains drawn from one sample of a study of OX40 agonist ivuxolimab in advanced cancers. Sequencing used immunoSEQ multiplex PCR; TCRdb keeps in-frame clones, though not all of them. The sample carries roughly 11,000 clones, 85% to 90% recorded once. The sequences come from CD4+ or CD8+ T cells sorted from blood, collected in a trial of the OX40 agonist ivuxolimab. These receptors came from an adult with an advanced solid tumor such as melanoma, head and neck, liver or kidney cancer. Each CDR3 is given with its conserved first and last residue. Each record gives: J gene, clone size, D gene, V gene, CDR3 DNA, CDR3 protein. D genes are given only for firm matches. Size values are once, few and many counts, or a class for expanded clones, and some rows have none.

j_call: TRBJ2-2
clone_size: -
d_call: -
v_call: TRBV7-9
cdr3_nt: TGTGCCAGCAGCTCGTCCAGTGGGTTCGGGGAGCTGTTTTTT
cdr3_aa: CASSSSSGFGELFF

j_call: TRBJ2-3
clone_size: -
d_call: TRBD2
v_call: TRBV4-2
cdr3_nt: TGTGCCAGCAGCCAAGAGGTGAGGCTAGCGGGGTACACAGATACGCAGTATTTT
cdr3_aa: CASSQEVRLAGYTDTQYF

j_call: TRBJ1-1
clone_size: -
d_call: TRBD1
v_call: TRBV7-6
cdr3_nt: TGTGCCAGCAGCTTGACTAGGACAGGGCCGAACACTGAAGCTTTCTTT
cdr3_aa: CASSLTRTGPNTEAFF

j_call: TRBJ1-1
clone_size: -
d_call: -
v_call: TRBV10-3
cdr3_nt: TGTGCCATCAGTGAGTCGGTAGGAGATGAAGCTTTCTTT
cdr3_aa: CAISESVGDEAFF

j_call: TRBJ2-1
clone_size: -
d_call: TRBD2
v_call: TRBV5-1
cdr3_nt: TGCGCCAGCAGCTTGGTTGGACTAGCGGGAGTATCCAACAATGAGCAGTTCTTC
cdr3_aa: CASSLVGLAGVSNNEQFF

j_call: TRBJ1-5
clone_size: once
d_call: -
v_call: TRBV19
cdr3_nt: TGTGCCAGTAGCCAGGGATTAGGGAATCAGCCCCAGCATTTT
cdr3_aa: CASSQGLGNQPQHF

j_call: TRBJ2-1
clone_size: -
d_call: -
v_call: TRBV6-5
cdr3_nt: TGTGCCAGCAAACGGGGGCTTCCACGGGGGCATGAGCAGTTCTTC
cdr3_aa: CASKRGLPRGHEQFF

j_call: TRBJ2-7
clone_size: -
d_call: -
v_call: TRBV19
cdr3_nt: TGTGCCAGTAGGACAGGCTACGAGCAGTACTTC
cdr3_aa: CASRTGYEQYF

j_call: TRBJ2-1
clone_size: once
d_call: -
v_call: TRBV15
cdr3_nt: TGTGCCACCAGCAGAGATCACCAGGCTAGTTACAATGAGCAGTTCTTC
cdr3_aa: CATSRDHQASYNEQFF

j_call: TRBJ1-3
clone_size: -
d_call: -
v_call: TRBV28
cdr3_nt: TGTGCCAGCATTAGGACAGCTGGAAACACCATATATTTT
cdr3_aa: CASIRTAGNTIYF

j_call: TRBJ2-5
clone_size: -
d_call: TRBD2
v_call: TRBV27
cdr3_nt: TGTGCCAGCAGTTTCCTAGCGGGTCGCTTGGAGACCCAGTACTTC
cdr3_aa: CASSFLAGRLETQYF

j_call: TRBJ2-1
clone_size: -
d_call: -
v_call: TRBV7-9
cdr3_nt: TGTGCCAGCAGCTTAGTATATATTGGGAGCCAATACAATGAGCAGTTCTTC
cdr3_aa: CASSLVYIGSQYNEQFF

j_call: TRBJ2-3
clone_size: -
d_call: TRBD2
v_call: TRBV7-3
cdr3_nt: TGTGCCAGCAGCTCGGGGACTAGCGTTTACACAGATACGCAGTATTTT
cdr3_aa: CASSSGTSVYTDTQYF

j_call: TRBJ1-5
clone_size: -
d_call: -
v_call: TRBV7-9
cdr3_nt: TGTGCCAGCAGCTTAGGTTCCCCATCGCCCCAGCATTTT
cdr3_aa: CASSLGSPSPQHF

j_call: TRBJ2-2
clone_size: -
d_call: -
v_call: TRBV28
cdr3_nt: TGTGCCAGCAGTTTACTCCAGGGTATCCTCGGGGAGCTGTTTTTT
cdr3_aa: CASSLLQGILGELFF

j_call: TRBJ2-5
clone_size: -
d_call: TRBD2
v_call: TRBV5-4
cdr3_nt: TGTGCCAGCAGCCCAGGACTAGCGGGGGGTGATGAGACCCAGTACTTC
cdr3_aa: CASSPGLAGGDETQYF

j_call: TRBJ2-2
clone_size: -
d_call: -
v_call: TRBV19
cdr3_nt: TGTGCCAGTAGACGACAGTTGAACACCGGGGAGCTGTTTTTT
cdr3_aa: CASRRQLNTGELFF

j_call: TRBJ2-7
clone_size: -
d_call: TRBD1
v_call: TRBV7-9
cdr3_nt: TGTGCCAGCAGCTTCGGGACAGCGTCCTACGAGCAGTACTTC
cdr3_aa: CASSFGTASYEQYF

j_call: TRBJ1-2
clone_size: -
d_call: -
v_call: TRBV25-1
cdr3_nt: TGTGCCAGCAGTGGGAAACAGGGATCCAACTATGGCTACACCTTC
cdr3_aa: CASSGKQGSNYGYTF

j_call: TRBJ2-1
clone_size: -
d_call: TRBD1
v_call: TRBV19
cdr3_nt: TGTGCCAGTAGTATAGATCAAGGGACAGGGGATGAGCAGTTCTTC
cdr3_aa: CASSIDQGTGDEQFF

j_call: TRBJ2-3
clone_size: -
d_call: -
v_call: TRBV9
cdr3_nt: TGTGCCAGCAGCCCCTCGAGTCCGGACAGAGAGGATGGGGGCACAGATACGCAGTATTTT
cdr3_aa: CASSPSSPDREDGGTDTQYF

j_call: TRBJ2-5
clone_size: once
d_call: -
v_call: TRBV18
cdr3_nt: TGTGCCAGCTCACTGATGCGTCAGGGTGAGACCCAGTACTTC
cdr3_aa: CASSLMRQGETQYF

j_call: TRBJ2-7
clone_size: -
d_call: -
v_call: TRBV19
cdr3_nt: TGTGCCAGTGCTCCGAGCGACTTGTTAGTCTACGAGCAGTACTTC
cdr3_aa: CASAPSDLLVYEQYF

j_call: TRBJ1-2
clone_size: few
d_call: TRBD1
v_call: TRBV27
cdr3_nt: TGTGCCAGCAGTTTATCACAGGACAGGGAAAACTATGGCTACACCTTC
cdr3_aa: CASSLSQDRENYGYTF